The source of this T cell receptor (beta chain) is a study of monozygotic twins with inflammatory bowel disease. Input per TCR library consisted of roughly 4,000 ng of total RNA. TCRdb re-called the 5' RACE reads; every CDR3 protein appears as one record, without DNA. This sample contains hundreds of thousands of distinct CDR3 sequences. This CDR3 comprises 17 residues. CDR1 is WSHSY and CDR2 is SAAADI in the germline V gene. The chain uses TRBV10-2 and TRBJ2-3; without DNA, the TCRdb call of TRBD2 cannot be checked. The receptor was isolated from a human donor with ulcerative colitis or Crohn's disease, or a healthy co-twin of an affected twin (not recorded which). Source material: blood. The chain's CDR3 is CASKSLGLAGVTDTQYF.